This is a list of T cell receptor beta chains from one sample in a study of cytomegalovirus exposure and HLA in healthy donors. Libraries were prepared by immunoSEQ multiplex PCR; TCRdb keeps only in-frame clonotypes and omits some of them. This table holds about 170,000 clones, roughly 80% found once. Material: PBMCs. The receptors come from a woman between 18 and 30 years old in good health and CMV-seronegative. Each CDR3 is given with its conserved first and last residue. Fields, in order: CDR3 DNA, CDR3 protein, CDR3 length, V gene, J gene, clone size, D gene. The D gene is left open where the match is weak. Some rows have no size entry. The others give once, few or many, or a class for an expanded clone.

CDR3nt: TGTGCCAGCAGTGGGGGGCTTCCCACAGATACGCAGTATTTT
CDR3aa: CASSGGLPTDTQYF
len: 14
v_gene: TRBV6-1
j_gene: TRBJ2-3
abundance: -
d_gene: -

CDR3nt: TGTGCCAGCAGCTTCGTAGGATCGACAGGAACCCAGCATTTT
CDR3aa: CASSFVGSTGTQHF
len: 14
v_gene: TRBV7-9
j_gene: TRBJ1-5
abundance: once
d_gene: -

CDR3nt: TGTGCCATCAGTGAGGCTAAACTGAACACTGAAGCTTTCTTT
CDR3aa: CAISEAKLNTEAFF
len: 14
v_gene: TRBV10-3
j_gene: TRBJ1-1
abundance: -
d_gene: -

CDR3nt: TGTGCCAGCAGTTACTCGAGGGGGTCAGGGGATTCACCCCTCCACTTT
CDR3aa: CASSYSRGSGDSPLHF
len: 16
v_gene: TRBV6-6
j_gene: TRBJ1-6
abundance: -
d_gene: -

CDR3nt: TGCGCCAGCAGCTCCAAAACCCAGCGAGGTATCTACAATGAGCAGTTCTTC
CDR3aa: CASSSKTQRGIYNEQFF
len: 17
v_gene: TRBV5-1
j_gene: TRBJ2-1
abundance: once
d_gene: -

CDR3nt: TGTGCCACCAGCAGAGCGGGTGGTTTCTCCTACGAGCAGTACTTC
CDR3aa: CATSRAGGFSYEQYF
len: 15
v_gene: TRBV15
j_gene: TRBJ2-7
abundance: -
d_gene: -

CDR3nt: TGTGCCAGTAGTATACCCGGACAGGGCTCATACGAGCAGTACTTC
CDR3aa: CASSIPGQGSYEQYF
len: 15
v_gene: TRBV19
j_gene: TRBJ2-7
abundance: once
d_gene: TRBD1

CDR3nt: TGCGCCAGCAGCCAAGAACCGCTTGAGGGGGGGGTTAACACTGAAGCTTTCTTT
CDR3aa: CASSQEPLEGGVNTEAFF
len: 18
v_gene: TRBV4-3
j_gene: TRBJ1-1
abundance: -
d_gene: -

CDR3nt: TGTGCCAGTAGTATCCTCGGACAGGGGGAGGAGACCCAGTACTTC
CDR3aa: CASSILGQGEETQYF
len: 15
v_gene: TRBV19
j_gene: TRBJ2-5
abundance: -
d_gene: TRBD1

CDR3nt: TGCGCCAGCAGCCGGGAGGGCAAAAACATTCAGTACTTC
CDR3aa: CASSREGKNIQYF
len: 13
v_gene: TRBV4-1
j_gene: TRBJ2-4
abundance: -
d_gene: TRBD2

CDR3nt: TGTGCCAGCAGCTTAGCTCTAGCGGGAAAGACCCAGTACTTC
CDR3aa: CASSLALAGKTQYF
len: 14
v_gene: TRBV11-2
j_gene: TRBJ2-5
abundance: -
d_gene: TRBD2

CDR3nt: TGCGCCAGCAGCAAGGGACTAGCGGGAGTCTTCTCCTACAATGAGCAGTTCTTC
CDR3aa: CASSKGLAGVFSYNEQFF
len: 18
v_gene: TRBV5-4
j_gene: TRBJ2-1
abundance: -
d_gene: TRBD2

CDR3nt: TGTGCTAGCAGCCGCGGGCTGACTAGCGGCTCCTACAATGAGCAGTTCTTC
CDR3aa: CASSRGLTSGSYNEQFF
len: 17
v_gene: TRBV7-7
j_gene: TRBJ2-1
abundance: -
d_gene: TRBD2

CDR3nt: TGTGCCAGCAGCCGAGGGCACCGCAACGTGGACAATGAGCAGTTCTTC
CDR3aa: CASSRGHRNVDNEQFF
len: 16
v_gene: TRBV16
j_gene: TRBJ2-1
abundance: once
d_gene: -

CDR3nt: TGTGCCAGCAGTTTAATACTAGCGGGAGATGAGCAGTTCTTC
CDR3aa: CASSLILAGDEQFF
len: 14
v_gene: TRBV28
j_gene: TRBJ2-1
abundance: -
d_gene: TRBD2

CDR3nt: TGTGCCAGCAGCGTAGGTCGTGACAGGGGGTACGAGCAGTACTTC
CDR3aa: CASSVGRDRGYEQYF
len: 15
v_gene: TRBV9
j_gene: TRBJ2-7
abundance: -
d_gene: TRBD1

CDR3nt: TGTGCCAGTAAGGGCCCTAGCGGAGAGACCCAGTACTTC
CDR3aa: CASKGPSGETQYF
len: 13
v_gene: TRBV19
j_gene: TRBJ2-5
abundance: once
d_gene: TRBD2

CDR3nt: TGTGCCAGCAGCGTAGGGGCTAGCGGGCCCACAGATACGCAGTATTTT
CDR3aa: CASSVGASGPTDTQYF
len: 16
v_gene: TRBV9
j_gene: TRBJ2-3
abundance: -
d_gene: TRBD2

CDR3nt: TGCGCCAGCGGTAGCGGAAAGACACAAGAGACCCAGTACTTC
CDR3aa: CASGSGKTQETQYF
len: 14
v_gene: TRBV5-1
j_gene: TRBJ2-5
abundance: -
d_gene: -

CDR3nt: TGTGCCAGCAGCGGCCTGCTACGAGGGGGCTATGGCTACACCTTC
CDR3aa: CASSGLLRGGYGYTF
len: 15
v_gene: TRBV9
j_gene: TRBJ1-2
abundance: -
d_gene: -

CDR3nt: TGTGCCAGCAGCACGGGGGGGGTTCGGGAGACCCAGTACTTC
CDR3aa: CASSTGGVRETQYF
len: 14
v_gene: TRBV7-2
j_gene: TRBJ2-5
abundance: few
d_gene: TRBD2

CDR3nt: TGTGCCAGCAGGAAGCGGAATGGCATTCAAGAGACCCAGTACTTC
CDR3aa: CASRKRNGIQETQYF
len: 15
v_gene: TRBV2
j_gene: TRBJ2-5
abundance: -
d_gene: -

CDR3nt: TGTGCCAGTACTAACCTGGGTGGCTACACCTTC
CDR3aa: CASTNLGGYTF
len: 11
v_gene: TRBV6-6
j_gene: TRBJ1-2
abundance: few
d_gene: -

CDR3nt: TGTGCCAGCAGCCGCGGCAGGGAAAGTTTTCCTTCCAATGAGCAGTTCTTC
CDR3aa: CASSRGRESFPSNEQFF
len: 17
v_gene: TRBV7-9
j_gene: TRBJ2-1
abundance: -
d_gene: -

CDR3nt: TGTGCCAGCAGGACTAGCGGGAGTTTTCAGTTCTTC
CDR3aa: CASRTSGSFQFF
len: 12
v_gene: TRBV6-1
j_gene: TRBJ2-1
abundance: few
d_gene: TRBD2

CDR3nt: TGTGCCAGCAGCTTCGGGGACAGGGGTCTCACCGAGCAGTACTTC
CDR3aa: CASSFGDRGLTEQYF
len: 15
v_gene: TRBV7-2
j_gene: TRBJ2-7
abundance: once
d_gene: TRBD1

CDR3nt: TGCGCCAGCAGCCCAGGGACTAGCGGGAGTTACGATGAGCAGTTCTTC
CDR3aa: CASSPGTSGSYDEQFF
len: 16
v_gene: TRBV4-1
j_gene: TRBJ2-1
abundance: -
d_gene: TRBD2

CDR3nt: TGTGCCAGCAGTGAAGGGGGCGGATTAGCCAAAAACATTCAGTACTTC
CDR3aa: CASSEGGGLAKNIQYF
len: 16
v_gene: TRBV2
j_gene: TRBJ2-4
abundance: -
d_gene: -

CDR3nt: TGCGCCAGCAGTTTATTCCGGGCCGACCTAGCGGGACAAGTGAGGAATGAGCAGTTCTTC
CDR3aa: CASSLFRADLAGQVRNEQFF
len: 20
v_gene: TRBV5-1
j_gene: TRBJ2-1
abundance: -
d_gene: TRBD2

CDR3nt: TGTGCCAGCTCACCACGACTAGCGGGAGACGAGCAGTACTTC
CDR3aa: CASSPRLAGDEQYF
len: 14
v_gene: TRBV18
j_gene: TRBJ2-7
abundance: few
d_gene: TRBD2

CDR3nt: TGCGCCAGCAGCTTCGGGACAGGGCCCTACGAGCAGTACTTC
CDR3aa: CASSFGTGPYEQYF
len: 14
v_gene: TRBV5-1
j_gene: TRBJ2-7
abundance: -
d_gene: TRBD1

CDR3nt: TGCGCCAGCAGCTTAGGTGGACAGGGGAATGAGCAGTTCTTC
CDR3aa: CASSLGGQGNEQFF
len: 14
v_gene: TRBV5-1
j_gene: TRBJ2-1
abundance: -
d_gene: TRBD1

CDR3nt: TGTGCCAGTAGTAGAACTAGCGGGGGAAGAGAGACCCAGTACTTC
CDR3aa: CASSRTSGGRETQYF
len: 15
v_gene: TRBV19
j_gene: TRBJ2-5
abundance: few
d_gene: TRBD2

CDR3nt: TGTGCCAGCAGCTTAGACAGACAAGAGACCCAGTACTTC
CDR3aa: CASSLDRQETQYF
len: 13
v_gene: TRBV7-3
j_gene: TRBJ2-5
abundance: -
d_gene: -

CDR3nt: TGTGCCAGCAGGCCTTTCCTTTATCGACAGTACACTGAAGCTTTCTTT
CDR3aa: CASRPFLYRQYTEAFF
len: 16
v_gene: TRBV28
j_gene: TRBJ1-1
abundance: -
d_gene: -

CDR3nt: TGTGCCAGCAGCGTAGGGCTAGCCGCGCTTGAGCAGTACTTC
CDR3aa: CASSVGLAALEQYF
len: 14
v_gene: TRBV7-2
j_gene: TRBJ2-7
abundance: -
d_gene: -

CDR3nt: TGTGCCAGCAGCTTTGGGACAGCCAACTATGGCTACACCTTC
CDR3aa: CASSFGTANYGYTF
len: 14
v_gene: TRBV7-8
j_gene: TRBJ1-2
abundance: -
d_gene: TRBD1

CDR3nt: TGTGCCAGCAGCCCGAGGACCGGGACAGCGATATCCTACGAGCAGTACTTC
CDR3aa: CASSPRTGTAISYEQYF
len: 17
v_gene: TRBV14
j_gene: TRBJ2-7
abundance: -
d_gene: TRBD1

CDR3nt: TGCGCCAGCCGACAGGGCTTCACAGATACGCAGTATTTT
CDR3aa: CASRQGFTDTQYF
len: 13
v_gene: TRBV5-1
j_gene: TRBJ2-3
abundance: -
d_gene: TRBD1

CDR3nt: TGTGCCAGCAGTTTCACTAGCTACGAGCAGTACTTC
CDR3aa: CASSFTSYEQYF
len: 12
v_gene: TRBV28
j_gene: TRBJ2-7
abundance: -
d_gene: -